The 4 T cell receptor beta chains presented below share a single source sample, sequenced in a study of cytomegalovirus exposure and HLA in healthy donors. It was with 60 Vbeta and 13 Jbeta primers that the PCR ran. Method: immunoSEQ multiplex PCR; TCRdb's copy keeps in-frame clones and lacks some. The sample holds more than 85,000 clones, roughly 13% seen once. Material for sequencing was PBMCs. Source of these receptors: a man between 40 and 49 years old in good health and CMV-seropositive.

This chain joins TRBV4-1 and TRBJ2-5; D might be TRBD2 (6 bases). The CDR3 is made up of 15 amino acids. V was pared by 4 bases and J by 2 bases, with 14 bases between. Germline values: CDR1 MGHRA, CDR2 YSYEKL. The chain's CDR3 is CASSLGTVRQETQYF. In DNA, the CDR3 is TGCGCCAGCAGCCTAGGGACTGTGAGACAAGAGACCCAGTACTTC.

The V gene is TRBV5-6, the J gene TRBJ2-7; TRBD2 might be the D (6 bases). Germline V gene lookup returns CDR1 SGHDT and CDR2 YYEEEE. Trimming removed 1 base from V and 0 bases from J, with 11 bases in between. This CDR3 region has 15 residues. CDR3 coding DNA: TGTGCCAGCAGCTTGAATAGCGGTAACTCCTACGAGCAGTACGTC. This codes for CASSLNSGNSYEQYV.

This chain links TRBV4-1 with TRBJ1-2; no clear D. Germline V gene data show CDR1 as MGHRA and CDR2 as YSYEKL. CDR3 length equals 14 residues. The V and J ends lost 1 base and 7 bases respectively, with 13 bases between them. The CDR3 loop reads CASSQVGRLAGYTF. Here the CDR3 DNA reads TGCGCCAGCAGCCAAGTCGGCAGGTTGGCTGGCTACACCTTC.

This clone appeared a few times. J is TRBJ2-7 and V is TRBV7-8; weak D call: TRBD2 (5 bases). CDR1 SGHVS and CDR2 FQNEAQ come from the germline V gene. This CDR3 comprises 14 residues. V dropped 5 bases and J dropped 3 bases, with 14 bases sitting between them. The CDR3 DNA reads TGTGCCAGCAGCCCGGACTTAAGGGACTACGAGCAGTACTTC. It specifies CASSPDLRDYEQYF.